The 11 T cell receptor beta chains below were found in one sample sequenced in a study of shared clonotypes between healthy human individuals. TCRdb's copy holds only in-frame clones and misses some; the assay was immunoSEQ multiplex PCR. This repertoire shows roughly 700,000 clones, less than 95% found once; its top ten account for less than 40%. The sample taken for sequencing was memory CD8+ T cells from PBMCs. Subset specified: CD45RO+ cells pooled with CCR7-negative TemRA cells. These TCRs come from a man younger than 30 in good health. Some clones in this sample may be carry-over from other donors' samples.

The chain has TRBV27 and TRBJ2-2; D remains ambiguous. The CDR3 is made up of 15 amino acids. V shed 3 bases and J shed 1 base, with 9 bases lying between them. Looked up from germline, CDR1 is MNHEY and CDR2 is SMNVEV (reference sequence). CDR3 sequence reads: CASSFGTGNTGELFF. The DNA for the CDR3 is TGTGCCAGCAGTTTCGGCACGGGGAACACCGGGGAGCTGTTTTTT.

The gene calls are TRBV9 and TRBJ1-1; D remains unclear. This CDR3 is 13 amino acids long. Trimming shortened V by 4 bases and J by 6 bases, and 13 bases separated the two germline ends. Germline CDR1 SGDLS, CDR2 YYNGEE. The CDR3 bases are TGTGCCAGCAGCCGTCTTAAGTACGCTGAAGCTTTCTTT. Translated: CASSRLKYAEAFF.

The chain recombines TRBV6-5 with TRBJ2-1; 14 nucleotides agree with TRBD2. The CDR3 is 15 amino acids. CDR1 and CDR2 (germline): MNHEY, SVGAGI. With 6 bases clipped from V and 9 bases from J, the junction kept 7 bases outside the gene matches. The CDR3 loop reads CASSTGTSGSGEQFF. In DNA form, the CDR3 reads TGTGCCAGCAGCACCGGGACTAGCGGGAGTGGTGAGCAGTTCTTC.

This clone was detected only once. The chain couples TRBV5-3 to TRBJ1-2; D call uncertain. TRBV5-3 is an ORF; its function is uncertain. Trimming removed 0 bases from V and 2 bases from J, with 11 bases in between. The CDR3 is made up of 15 amino acids. The CDR3 DNA is TGTGCCAGAAGCTTGGAGACCCCCGCAAACTATGGCTACACCTTC. This gives the protein CARSLETPANYGYTF.

V gene TRBV6-1 combines with J gene TRBJ2-3, with 7 nucleotides matching TRBD1. The length of the CDR3 is 14 residues. V trimming: 8 bases; J trimming: 3 bases; junction bases outside the gene matches: 8. The germline CDR1 and CDR2 sequences are MNHNS and SASEGT. CDR3 sequence reads: CASLAVTGTDTQYF. CDR3 nucleotide sequence: TGTGCCAGCTTGGCTGTGACAGGGACAGATACGCAGTATTTT.

This clone is a singleton in its sample. The chain is built from TRBV5-1 and TRBJ2-6; either TRBD1 or TRBD2 may supply D (5 bases each). V gave up 7 bases and J gave up 2 bases, with 10 bases separating them. This CDR3 comprises 14 residues. Germline values: CDR1 SGHRS, CDR2 YFSETQ. Written as DNA, the CDR3 is TGCGCCAGCTCAGGGACCCCTGGGGCCAACGTCCTGACTTTC. Translating it yields CASSGTPGANVLTF. Combining the CDR3 with reference TRBV5-1 and TRBJ2-6 gives the whole variable domain KAGVTQTPRYLIKTRGQQVTLSCSPISGHRSVSWYQQTPGQGLQFLFEYFSETQRNKGNFPGRFSGRQFSNSRSEMNVSTLELGDSALYLCASSGTPGANVLTFGAGSRLTVL.

The chain links TRBV27 to TRBJ2-7; D is unclear. V gave up 0 bases and J gave up 5 bases, with 8 bases separating them. CDR1 is MNHEY and CDR2 is SMNVEV in the germline V gene (reference sequence). This CDR3 has 13 amino acids. CDR3 in amino acids: CASSLSGADEQYF. The CDR3 region has the DNA TGTGCCAGCAGTTTATCCGGCGCGGACGAGCAGTACTTC.

The chain couples TRBV28 to TRBJ2-1; TRBD2 is a possible D gene (6 bases). The CDR3 extends over 15 amino acids. The V gene lost 0 bases and the J gene lost 9 bases, with 15 bases spanning the gap. The germline gives CDR1 MDHEN, CDR2 SYDVKM. The DNA for the CDR3 is TGTGCCAGCAGTTTATGGCGCGGGGAGGACACTGAGCAGTTCTTC. This sequence encodes CASSLWRGEDTEQFF.

The chain has TRBV5-1 and TRBJ2-6; 7 nucleotides match TRBD1. Germline CDR1 is SGHRS and CDR2 is YFSETQ. Losses at the gene ends were 4 bases for V and 0 bases for J; bases not matched to a gene: 10. CDR3 length equals 18 residues. The CDR3 here is CASSPRGTVSSGANVLTF. For the CDR3, the DNA is TGCGCCAGCAGCCCGAGAGGGACAGTGAGCTCTGGGGCCAACGTCCTGACTTTC.

The chain has TRBV27 and TRBJ2-2; a possible D gene is TRBD1 (6 bases). Germline CDR1 and CDR2: MNHEY and SMNVEV (reference sequence). The V gene lost 2 bases and the J gene lost 6 bases, with 13 bases spanning the gap. The CDR3 runs 15 residues. CDR3: CASSLHRELAGELFF. The CDR3 DNA sequence: TGTGCCAGCAGTTTACACAGGGAGTTGGCCGGGGAGCTGTTTTTT.

The chain has TRBV7-9 and TRBJ2-2, with a weak D call TRBD2 (5 bases). Germline values: CDR1 SEHNR, CDR2 FQNEAQ (reference sequence). V lost 5 bases and J 4 bases, leaving 8 bases between the germline ends. The CDR3 is 13 amino acids. The CDR3 region is CASSRRITGELFF. DNA for the CDR3: TGTGCCAGCAGCCGGAGGATCACCGGGGAGCTGTTTTTT.